These T cell receptor beta chains were read from a single sample in a study of cytomegalovirus exposure and HLA in healthy donors. Sequencing was performed with immunoSEQ multiplex PCR; in TCRdb, only in-frame clones are kept and a portion is missing. The table records 220,000 or so clones, around 78% of them present only once. The sequenced sample consisted of PBMCs. The receptor set was obtained from a woman under 30 in good health and CMV-seronegative. The CDR3 runs from the conserved cysteine through the conserved F or W. D genes are given only for firm matches. Not every row has a clone size; where given, it reads once, few, many or a size class.

CDR3 protein: CASGARMGTEAFF
CDR3 DNA: TGTGCCAGCGGAGCTCGTATGGGCACTGAAGCTTTCTTT
J gene: TRBJ1-1
D gene: .
clone size: once
V gene: TRBV27

CDR3 protein: CASSPIAGGSETQYF
CDR3 DNA: TGTGCCAGCAGCCCGATAGCGGGAGGCAGTGAGACCCAGTACTTC
J gene: TRBJ2-5
D gene: TRBD2
clone size: many
V gene: TRBV11-2

CDR3 protein: CAWRGQPNSPLHF
CDR3 DNA: TGTGCCTGGAGAGGACAGCCTAATTCACCCCTCCACTTT
J gene: TRBJ1-6
D gene: .
clone size: .
V gene: TRBV30

CDR3 protein: CAWSGLAGGYRSTDTQYF
CDR3 DNA: TGTGCCTGGAGTGGACTAGCGGGGGGGTACCGAAGCACAGATACGCAGTATTTT
J gene: TRBJ2-3
D gene: TRBD2
clone size: .
V gene: TRBV30

CDR3 protein: CASSKEGSTKQYF
CDR3 DNA: TGTGCCAGCAGCAAAGAGGGGAGTACGAAGCAGTACTTC
J gene: TRBJ2-7
D gene: .
clone size: .
V gene: TRBV21-1

CDR3 protein: CASSARTRRTGELFF
CDR3 DNA: TGTGCCAGCAGTGCCCGGACTCGCCGTACCGGGGAGCTGTTTTTT
J gene: TRBJ2-2
D gene: .
clone size: .
V gene: TRBV2

CDR3 protein: CASSPLAGGQPQHF
CDR3 DNA: TGTGCCAGCAGCCCATTGGCCGGAGGGCAGCCCCAGCATTTT
J gene: TRBJ1-5
D gene: .
clone size: .
V gene: TRBV2

CDR3 protein: CASSQYHGRPNYGYTF
CDR3 DNA: TGCGCCAGCAGCCAGTACCATGGACGCCCTAACTATGGCTACACCTTC
J gene: TRBJ1-2
D gene: .
clone size: .
V gene: TRBV4-1

CDR3 protein: CASSFGSGASTDTQYF
CDR3 DNA: TGTGCCAGCAGTTTTGGGAGCGGGGCTAGCACAGATACGCAGTATTTT
J gene: TRBJ2-3
D gene: TRBD2
clone size: .
V gene: TRBV28

CDR3 protein: CAWSKGLNTEAFF
CDR3 DNA: TGTGCCTGGAGTAAGGGATTGAACACTGAAGCTTTCTTT
J gene: TRBJ1-1
D gene: .
clone size: .
V gene: TRBV30

CDR3 protein: CASSLNRRNTEAFF
CDR3 DNA: TGTGCCAGCAGTTTAAACAGGAGGAACACTGAAGCTTTCTTT
J gene: TRBJ1-1
D gene: .
clone size: .
V gene: TRBV27

CDR3 protein: CASSGGHYGYTF
CDR3 DNA: TGTGCCAGCAGCGGGGGACACTATGGCTACACCTTC
J gene: TRBJ1-2
D gene: .
clone size: .
V gene: TRBV9

CDR3 protein: CASSTGEGWTEAFF
CDR3 DNA: TGTGCCAGCAGTACTGGTGAGGGGTGGACTGAAGCTTTCTTT
J gene: TRBJ1-1
D gene: .
clone size: .
V gene: TRBV28

CDR3 protein: CASSYGQGIIETQYF
CDR3 DNA: TGTGCTAGCAGCTACGGACAGGGGATAATAGAGACCCAGTACTTC
J gene: TRBJ2-5
D gene: TRBD1
clone size: .
V gene: TRBV7-7

CDR3 protein: CASSVRDTTYEQYF
CDR3 DNA: TGCGCCAGCAGCGTCCGGGACACGACCTACGAGCAGTACTTC
J gene: TRBJ2-7
D gene: .
clone size: .
V gene: TRBV5-1

CDR3 protein: CASAGRGHWEGNQPQHF
CDR3 DNA: TGTGCCAGCGCTGGCAGGGGGCATTGGGAGGGCAATCAGCCCCAGCATTTT
J gene: TRBJ1-5
D gene: TRBD1
clone size: .
V gene: TRBV28

CDR3 protein: CASRLLQVPYEQYF
CDR3 DNA: TGTGCCAGCAGACTCTTACAGGTGCCCTACGAGCAGTACTTC
J gene: TRBJ2-7
D gene: .
clone size: .
V gene: TRBV28

CDR3 protein: CASSVAGTGTSYTF
CDR3 DNA: TGTGCCAGCAGCGTAGCAGGGACAGGCACTAGCTACACCTTC
J gene: TRBJ1-2
D gene: TRBD1
clone size: .
V gene: TRBV9

CDR3 protein: CASSGVNTEAFF
CDR3 DNA: TGTGCCAGCAGTGGTGTGAACACTGAAGCTTTCTTT
J gene: TRBJ1-1
D gene: .
clone size: once
V gene: TRBV6-6

CDR3 protein: CASSLRQGNQPQHF
CDR3 DNA: TGTGCCAGCAGTCTCCGACAGGGAAATCAGCCCCAGCATTTT
J gene: TRBJ1-5
D gene: TRBD1
clone size: .
V gene: TRBV28

CDR3 protein: CASSLEQISGANVLTF
CDR3 DNA: TGCGCCAGCAGCTTGGAACAGATATCTGGGGCCAACGTCCTGACTTTC
J gene: TRBJ2-6
D gene: .
clone size: .
V gene: TRBV5-1

CDR3 protein: CASSRQGGNTEAFF
CDR3 DNA: TGTGCCAGCAGCCGACAGGGAGGGAACACTGAAGCTTTCTTT
J gene: TRBJ1-1
D gene: TRBD1
clone size: .
V gene: TRBV2

CDR3 protein: CASSLVAREQYF
CDR3 DNA: TGTGCCAGCAGCTTAGTGGCGCGTGAGCAGTACTTC
J gene: TRBJ2-7
D gene: .
clone size: .
V gene: TRBV11-2

CDR3 protein: CASSLLGTSDGYTF
CDR3 DNA: TGTGCCAGCAGTTTATTGGGGACGTCCGATGGCTACACCTTC
J gene: TRBJ1-2
D gene: .
clone size: .
V gene: TRBV27

CDR3 protein: CASSNLQGSNQPQHF
CDR3 DNA: TGTGCCAGTAGTAATCTCCAGGGTAGCAATCAGCCCCAGCATTTT
J gene: TRBJ1-5
D gene: .
clone size: .
V gene: TRBV19

CDR3 protein: CASSITGGRNEQFF
CDR3 DNA: TGTGCCAGTAGTATCACAGGGGGCAGAAATGAGCAGTTCTTC
J gene: TRBJ2-1
D gene: TRBD1
clone size: .
V gene: TRBV19

CDR3 protein: CASSHGGPYSNQPQHF
CDR3 DNA: TGTGCCAGCAGCCACGGGGGACCCTATAGCAATCAGCCCCAGCATTTT
J gene: TRBJ1-5
D gene: .
clone size: .
V gene: TRBV7-6

CDR3 protein: CSVERGVGEQFF
CDR3 DNA: TGCAGCGTTGAGAGAGGGGTAGGTGAGCAGTTCTTC
J gene: TRBJ2-1
D gene: .
clone size: .
V gene: TRBV29-1

CDR3 protein: CSVEEWAGTGELFF
CDR3 DNA: TGCAGCGTTGAAGAGTGGGCAGGGACCGGGGAGCTGTTTTTT
J gene: TRBJ2-2
D gene: .
clone size: .
V gene: TRBV29-1

CDR3 protein: CASSFSGENEKLFF
CDR3 DNA: TGCGCCAGCAGCTTTAGCGGAGAGAATGAAAAACTGTTTTTT
J gene: TRBJ1-4
D gene: .
clone size: .
V gene: TRBV5-1

CDR3 protein: CASRTGDGVTYEQYF
CDR3 DNA: TGTGCCAGCAGAACAGGGGATGGGGTAACCTACGAGCAGTACTTC
J gene: TRBJ2-7
D gene: TRBD1
clone size: .
V gene: TRBV6-6

CDR3 protein: CASSVGGRVGNTIYF
CDR3 DNA: TGTGCCAGCAGCGTAGGGGGCAGGGTTGGAAACACCATATATTTT
J gene: TRBJ1-3
D gene: .
clone size: .
V gene: TRBV9

CDR3 protein: CAWSRSGDSPLHF
CDR3 DNA: TGTGCCTGGAGTCGCTCAGGAGATTCACCCCTCCACTTT
J gene: TRBJ1-6
D gene: .
clone size: few
V gene: TRBV30

CDR3 protein: CASRLQTGGNYGYTF
CDR3 DNA: TGTGCCAGCAGGCTACAGACAGGGGGCAACTATGGCTACACCTTC
J gene: TRBJ1-2
D gene: TRBD1
clone size: .
V gene: TRBV2

CDR3 protein: CASRKAGGPYEQYF
CDR3 DNA: TGCGCCAGCAGGAAGGCGGGAGGACCCTACGAGCAGTACTTC
J gene: TRBJ2-7
D gene: TRBD2
clone size: once
V gene: TRBV5-1

CDR3 protein: CAPSGQGESYGYTF
CDR3 DNA: TGTGCCCCCAGCGGACAGGGTGAGAGCTATGGCTACACCTTC
J gene: TRBJ1-2
D gene: TRBD1
clone size: .
V gene: TRBV19

CDR3 protein: CASSEARGREKLFF
CDR3 DNA: TGTGCCAGCAGTGAAGCGAGGGGGCGGGAAAAACTGTTTTTT
J gene: TRBJ1-4
D gene: TRBD1
clone size: .
V gene: TRBV2

CDR3 protein: CASSNRHTSGSWELFF
CDR3 DNA: TGCGCCAGCAGCAATAGACACACTAGCGGGAGTTGGGAGCTGTTTTTT
J gene: TRBJ2-2
D gene: TRBD2
clone size: .
V gene: TRBV4-1

CDR3 protein: CASSLGPVSYEQYF
CDR3 DNA: TGCGCCAGCAGCTTAGGTCCCGTCTCCTACGAGCAGTACTTC
J gene: TRBJ2-7
D gene: .
clone size: many
V gene: TRBV5-1

CDR3 protein: CASSLFGTGMGQPQHF
CDR3 DNA: TGTGCCAGCAGTTTATTTGGGACAGGGATGGGTCAGCCCCAGCATTTT
J gene: TRBJ1-5
D gene: TRBD1
clone size: once
V gene: TRBV27

CDR3 protein: CASSLDSGADTQYF
CDR3 DNA: TGTGCCAGCAGCTTGGATTCGGGGGCAGATACGCAGTATTTT
J gene: TRBJ2-3
D gene: .
clone size: .
V gene: TRBV7-9

CDR3 protein: CASSGVSYNEQFF
CDR3 DNA: TGTGCCAGCAGTGGGGTCTCCTACAATGAGCAGTTCTTC
J gene: TRBJ2-1
D gene: .
clone size: .
V gene: TRBV2

CDR3 protein: CASSARGLNYNSPLHF
CDR3 DNA: TGTGCCAGCAGTGCGAGGGGTTTAAACTATAATTCACCCCTCCACTTT
J gene: TRBJ1-6
D gene: .
clone size: .
V gene: TRBV2

CDR3 protein: CASTWALNSPLHF
CDR3 DNA: TGTGCCAGCACTTGGGCCTTAAATTCACCCCTCCACTTT
J gene: TRBJ1-6
D gene: .
clone size: .
V gene: TRBV6-5

CDR3 protein: CASSSREGYEQYF
CDR3 DNA: TGCGCCAGCAGCTCAAGGGAGGGCTACGAGCAGTACTTC
J gene: TRBJ2-7
D gene: TRBD2
clone size: .
V gene: TRBV5-1

CDR3 protein: CASSPRPEKATQYF
CDR3 DNA: TGTGCCAGCAGCCCCCGGCCCGAAAAGGCGACCCAGTACTTC
J gene: TRBJ2-5
D gene: .
clone size: .
V gene: TRBV9

CDR3 protein: CASMGRYATNEKLFF
CDR3 DNA: TGTGCCAGTATGGGGCGTTACGCAACTAATGAAAAACTGTTTTTT
J gene: TRBJ1-4
D gene: .
clone size: few
V gene: TRBV19

CDR3 protein: CASSYSQRGGAWEQYF
CDR3 DNA: TGTGCCAGCAGTTACTCGCAAAGAGGGGGCGCCTGGGAGCAGTACTTC
J gene: TRBJ2-7
D gene: TRBD1
clone size: .
V gene: TRBV6-5